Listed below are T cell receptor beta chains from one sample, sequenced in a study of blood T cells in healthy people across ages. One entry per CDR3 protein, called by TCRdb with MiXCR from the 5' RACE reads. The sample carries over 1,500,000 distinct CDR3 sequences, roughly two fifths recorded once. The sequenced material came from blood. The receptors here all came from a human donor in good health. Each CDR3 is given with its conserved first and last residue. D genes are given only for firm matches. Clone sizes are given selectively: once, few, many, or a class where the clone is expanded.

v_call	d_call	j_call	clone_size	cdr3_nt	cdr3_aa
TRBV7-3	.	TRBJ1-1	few	TGTGCCAGCAGCTTAACCCCCGACTTGAACACTGAAGCTTTCTTT	CASSLTPDLNTEAFF
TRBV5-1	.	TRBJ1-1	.	TGCGCCAGCAGCTTGATGGAGGGGGTAAAGAACACTGAAGCTTTCTTT	CASSLMEGVKNTEAFF
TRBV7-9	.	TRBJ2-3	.	TGTGCCAGCAGCTTAGCGCCGCGGGGCGGGGTCACAGATACGCAGTATTTT	CASSLAPRGGVTDTQYF
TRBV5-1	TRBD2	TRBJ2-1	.	TGCGCCAGCAGCTTGGAGTCTAGCGGGAACTACAATGAGCAGTTCTTC	CASSLESSGNYNEQFF
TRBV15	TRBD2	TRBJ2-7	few	TGTGCCACCAGCAGCAGACTAGCGGGGGGAAGCGGCGAGCAGTACTTC	CATSSRLAGGSGEQYF
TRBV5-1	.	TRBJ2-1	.	TGCGCCAGCAGCGCCGGAGTCGGGGGCCGGCAGATCTCTGAGCAGTTCTTC	CASSAGVGGRQISEQFF
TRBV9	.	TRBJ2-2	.	TGTGCCAGCAGCGTAGCTTCGCGTGGTACCGGGGAGCTGTTTTTT	CASSVASRGTGELFF
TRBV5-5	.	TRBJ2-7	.	TGTGCCAGCAGCTTTGCACAGTCTGGCGAGCAGTACTTC	CASSFAQSGEQYF
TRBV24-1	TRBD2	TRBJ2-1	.	TGTGCCACCAGTGATCCGACTCCCTCGGGACTAGCGGGGTACAATGAGCAGTTCTTC	CATSDPTPSGLAGYNEQFF
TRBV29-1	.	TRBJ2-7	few	TGCAGCGACCCGAAGGCAGGCGGAATTCTAAACGAGCAGTACTTC	CSDPKAGGILNEQYF
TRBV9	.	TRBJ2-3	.	TGTGCCAGCAGCGTAGCAGTTAGTGACTCTTCCACAGATACGCAGTATTTT	CASSVAVSDSSTDTQYF
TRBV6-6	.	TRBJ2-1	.	TGTGCCAGCCGAGTCTCAGGGAGCAACAATGAGCAGTTCTTC	CASRVSGSNNEQFF
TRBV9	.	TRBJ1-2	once	TGTGCCAGCAGCGTAGAGGTCCCAGGTAGTGGCTACACCTTC	CASSVEVPGSGYTF
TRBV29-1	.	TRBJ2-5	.	TGCAGCGTTGAAGGGATCCAGGCAGAGACCCAGTACTTC	CSVEGIQAETQYF
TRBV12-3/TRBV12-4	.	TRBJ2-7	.	TGTGCCAGCTGTCCCGTATGGGGGGCGAATTACGTGCAGTACTTC	CASCPVWGANYVQYF
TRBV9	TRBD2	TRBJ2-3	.	TGTGCCAGCAGCGTGACTAGCGGGGGACCCAGCACAGATACGCAGTATTTT	CASSVTSGGPSTDTQYF
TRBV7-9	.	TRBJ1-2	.	TGTGCCAGCATATCGCAACAGGGTTGGATCGATGGCTACACCTTC	CASISQQGWIDGYTF
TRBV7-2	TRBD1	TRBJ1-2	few	TGTGCCAGCAGCCTAGAAAGGGGGCTGCGAGGCTACACCTTC	CASSLERGLRGYTF
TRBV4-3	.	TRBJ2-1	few	TGCGCCAGCAGCCAAGATGACTACTTGGGGCTCAATGAGCAGTTCTTC	CASSQDDYLGLNEQFF
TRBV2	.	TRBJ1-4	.	TGTGCCAGCAGTGAAAGGGGAAAACTGTTTTTT	CASSERGKLFF
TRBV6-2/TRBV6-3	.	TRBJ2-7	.	TGTGCCAGCGCTCGAACAGCGAATTCCTACGAGCAGTACTTC	CASARTANSYEQYF
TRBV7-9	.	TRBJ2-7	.	TGTGCCAGCAGCTTAGCGTCCAAGCGATACGAGCAGTACTTC	CASSLASKRYEQYF
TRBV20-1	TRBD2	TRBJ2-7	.	TGCAGTGCTCTAGACAGGACTAGCCCCAATGAGCAGTACTTC	CSALDRTSPNEQYF
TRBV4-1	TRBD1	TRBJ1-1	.	TGCGCCAGCAGCCAACCGGGACAGAGACGGTCCACTGAAGCTTTCTTT	CASSQPGQRRSTEAFF
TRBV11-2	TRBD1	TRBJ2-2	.	TGTGCCAGCAGCCCCCGGACAGGGAGAACCGGGGAGCTGTTTTTT	CASSPRTGRTGELFF
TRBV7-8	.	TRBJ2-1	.	TGTGCCAGCAGCTTAGGTATTCCAGACATTATTGGGGATGAGCAGTTCTTC	CASSLGIPDIIGDEQFF
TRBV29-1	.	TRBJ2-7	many	TGCAGCGTTGCTGGCAGCTCCTACGAGCAGTACTTC	CSVAGSSYEQYF
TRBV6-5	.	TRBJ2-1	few	TGTGCCAGCAGTAAAGACAACTACAATGAGCAGTTCTTC	CASSKDNYNEQFF
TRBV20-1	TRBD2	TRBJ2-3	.	TGCAGTGCACAGAACGCGGGGGGGCTCGGAGATACGCAGTATTTT	CSAQNAGGLGDTQYF
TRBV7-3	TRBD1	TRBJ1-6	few	TGTGCCAGCAGCCTAACGGGACAGGTAGATAATTCACCCCTCCACTTT	CASSLTGQVDNSPLHF
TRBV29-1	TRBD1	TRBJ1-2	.	TGCAGCGTTGTAGGGACAGGGGGCGCGAAGTATGGCTACACCTTC	CSVVGTGGAKYGYTF
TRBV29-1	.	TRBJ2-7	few	TGCAGCGTTGAAGAGACAAAGAGCTCGAGCTCCTACGAGCAGTACTTC	CSVEETKSSSSYEQYF
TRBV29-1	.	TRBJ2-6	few	TGCAGCGTTTCCGACCCGAGCTCTGGGGCCAACGTCCTGACTTTC	CSVSDPSSGANVLTF
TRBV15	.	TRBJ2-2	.	TGTGCCACCAGCAGGGACAGTTACACCGGGGAGCTGTTTTTT	CATSRDSYTGELFF
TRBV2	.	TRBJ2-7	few	TGTGCCAGCAGTGAACTCGTAACCTACGAGCAGTACTTC	CASSELVTYEQYF
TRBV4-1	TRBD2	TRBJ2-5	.	TGCGCCAGCAGCCAAGGCGTCATTGGGGGGGTCCAAGAGACCCAGTACTTC	CASSQGVIGGVQETQYF
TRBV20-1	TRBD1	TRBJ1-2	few	TGCAGTGCTGATAACAGGGGTAGTGGCTACACCTTC	CSADNRGSGYTF
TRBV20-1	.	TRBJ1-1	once	TGCAGTGCTAGAGATCGGGTCAGGGTGAACACTGAAGCTTTCTTT	CSARDRVRVNTEAFF
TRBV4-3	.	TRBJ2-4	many	TGCGCCAGCAGCCAAGACACCTTCCCGGGTTATTCTACCAAAAACATTCAGTACTTC	CASSQDTFPGYSTKNIQYF
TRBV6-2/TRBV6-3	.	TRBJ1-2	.	TGTGCCAGCAGTTACGCCATCGCTTACGGCTATGGCTACACCTTC	CASSYAIAYGYGYTF
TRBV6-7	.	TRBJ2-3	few	TGTGCCAGCACCTCCGGGAGGGGGCGAGCAGATACGCAGTATTTT	CASTSGRGRADTQYF
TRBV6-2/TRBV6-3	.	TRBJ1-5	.	TGCGCCAGCAGTCACGTACGGGATAGCAATCAGCCCCAGCATTTT	CASSHVRDSNQPQHF
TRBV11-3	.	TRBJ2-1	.	TGCGCCAGCAGCTTAGATGGCGCCGGTATCAATGAGCAGTTCTTC	CASSLDGAGINEQFF
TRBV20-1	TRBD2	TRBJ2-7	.	TGCAGTGTTTTTAGCGGGGGGGCCTACGAGCAGTACTTC	CSVFSGGAYEQYF